A single sample gave rise to the 25 T cell receptor beta chains below, sequenced in a study of OX40 agonist ivuxolimab in advanced cancers. Profiling relied on immunoSEQ multiplex PCR, and the TCRdb table lists in-frame clones only, not all of them. The sample yields more than 65,000 clones, around four fifths seen once. The material sequenced was CD4+ or CD8+ T cells sorted from blood, taken in a trial of the OX40 agonist ivuxolimab. The receptors shown here come from an adult with an advanced solid tumor such as melanoma, head and neck, liver or kidney cancer.

V gene TRBV19 combines with J gene TRBJ1-5; D is unclear. Germline-derived CDR1 and CDR2 are LNHDA and SQIVND (reference sequence). This CDR3 region has 13 residues. The germline V and J ends were trimmed by 0 bases and 3 bases, with 3 bases remaining between them. CDR3 in DNA: TGTGCCAGTAGTATAGAAGCCAATCAGCCCCAGCATTTT. Translated: CASSIEANQPQHF.

This clone was seen a single time. The chain is built from TRBV5-5 and TRBJ2-7, with D perhaps matching TRBD1 (6 bases). CDR3 length: 15 residues. In germline, CDR1 is SGHKS, CDR2 YYEKEE (reference sequence). Trimming left V 4 bases short and J 5 bases short, with 19 bases between. The CDR3 sequence is CASSVWTASLDEQYF. The CDR3 DNA is TGTGCCAGCAGCGTATGGACAGCCAGTCTCGACGAGCAGTACTTC.

This clone was picked up a small number of times. The chain couples TRBV5-1 to TRBJ2-1; possibly TRBD1 for D (6 bases). The CDR3 is 15 amino acids. V lost 3 bases and J 4 bases, leaving 14 bases between the germline ends. In germline, CDR1 is SGHRS, CDR2 YFSETQ. The CDR3 protein is CASSSTGEGYNEQFF. DNA of the CDR3: TGCGCCAGCAGCTCGACAGGTGAAGGTTACAATGAGCAGTTCTTC.

The chain combines TRBV10-3 with TRBJ2-1; D is undetermined. V was clipped by 0 bases and J by 7 bases, with 7 bases between them. Germline lookup yields CDR1 ENHRY and CDR2 SYGVKD. This CDR3 region has 13 residues. This CDR3 is CAISESVANEQFF. CDR3 DNA: TGTGCCATCAGTGAGTCTGTGGCTAATGAGCAGTTCTTC.

The V and J genes are TRBV12-5 and TRBJ2-3; TRBD2 aligns across 10 bases. V trimming: 1 base; J trimming: 6 bases; junction bases outside the gene matches: 4. The CDR3 is made up of 15 amino acids. Germline values: CDR1 LGHNT, CDR2 FRNRAP. CDR3 bases: TGTGCTAGTGGTTTGGGAGCGGGAGGGGCCGATACGCAGTATTTT. Translation gives CASGLGAGGADTQYF.

In nucleotides, the CDR3 is TGTGCCATCAGTCCATATACGGGGGGCCTCTATGGCTACACCTTC. Amino acids: CAISPYTGGLYGYTF. The rearrangement joins TRBV10-3 to TRBJ1-2, with D perhaps TRBD1 (6 bases). Deletions cut 5 bases from V and 4 bases from J, with 17 bases between. Germline V lookup: CDR1 ENHRY, CDR2 SYGVKD. The CDR3 runs 15 residues.

For the CDR3, the DNA is TGTGCCAGCAGCTTAGGACTGGGAAGCACCGGGGAGCTGTTTTTT. It translates to CASSLGLGSTGELFF. The chain combines TRBV11-3 with TRBJ2-2; no firm D call. The CDR3 extends over 15 amino acids. Trimming took 1 base from V and 4 from J, leaving 10 bases between them. Per germline, CDR1 SGHNT and CDR2 YENEEA.

The chain recombines TRBV28 with TRBJ1-6; D perhaps matches TRBD1 (6 bases). Germline lookup yields CDR1 MDHEN and CDR2 SYDVKM. The CDR3 has 13 residues. The ends were cut back, 1 base at V and 17 bases at J, with 15 bases in the middle. The CDR3 sequence is CASSLSGQNVIHF. The CDR3 DNA reads TGTGCCAGCAGTTTATCCGGACAGAACGTTATCCACTTT.

The V gene is TRBV5-1, the J gene TRBJ2-5, with 8 bases matching TRBD2. CDR1 and CDR2 (germline): SGHRS, YFSETQ. This CDR3 has 16 residues. Trimming cost V 0 bases and J 4 bases; bases outside gene matches: 8. The DNA for the CDR3 is TGCGCCAGCAGCTTGGGCCCAGCGGGAGAGCGAGAGACCCAGTACTTC. Protein product: CASSLGPAGERETQYF.

This chain joins TRBV2 and TRBJ1-4; D not resolved. This CDR3 spans 13 amino acids. Germline CDR1 is SNHLY and CDR2 is FYNNEI. Trimming removed 6 bases at V and 7 bases at J, with 12 bases between. The CDR3 here is CASRGGIIEKLFF. The CDR3 DNA follows: TGTGCCAGCAGGGGAGGGATAATTGAAAAACTGTTTTTT.

The chain uses TRBV7-2 and TRBJ1-4; perhaps TRBD1 as D (5 bases). Germline-derived CDR1 and CDR2 are SGHTA and FQGNSA. V was pared by 4 bases and J by 0 bases, with 12 bases between. The CDR3 has 16 residues. CDR3 region: CASSSGHSATNEKLFF. The CDR3 DNA follows: TGTGCCAGCAGCTCTGGACATTCTGCAACTAATGAAAAACTGTTTTTT. Complete variable domain (other parts from reference TRBV7-2 and TRBJ1-4): GAGVSQSPSNKVTEKGKDVELRCDPISGHTALYWYRQSLGQGLEFLIYFQGNSAPDKSGLPSDRFSAERTGGSVSTLTIQRTQQEDSAVYLCASSSGHSATNEKLFFGSGTQLSVL.

As concerns this clone: Other DNA variants within this sample encode the same CDR3. This chain connects TRBV5-8 to TRBJ1-2; weak D call: TRBD1 (6 bases). The length of the CDR3 is 13 residues. Between the trimmed V and J ends, which lost 1 base and 2 bases, there was a span of 6 bases. Germline V gives CDR1 SGHTS, CDR2 YDEGEE. CDR3 region: CASSLRGNYGYTF. CDR3 coding DNA: TGTGCCAGCAGCTTGAGGGGGAACTATGGCTACACCTTC. Full variable domain (rest looked up from reference TRBV5-8 and TRBJ1-2): EAGVTQSPTHLIKTRGQQATLRCSPISGHTSVYWYQQALGLGLQFLLWYDEGEERNRGNFPPRFSGRQFPNYSSELNVNALELEDSALYLCASSLRGNYGYTFGSGTRLTVV.

CDR3: CASTSFPNTEAFF. CDR3 nucleotide sequence: TGTGCCAGTACCTCTTTTCCAAACACTGAAGCTTTCTTT. The gene calls are TRBV19 and TRBJ1-1; no definite D call. The CDR3 runs 13 residues. CDR1 and CDR2 (germline): LNHDA, SQIVND (reference sequence). The V gene lost 7 bases and the J gene lost 2 bases, with 11 bases spanning the gap.

The gene calls are TRBV6-5 and TRBJ2-7, with 13 bases fitting TRBD2. CDR1 and CDR2 from the germline V gene are MNHEY and SVGAGI. The trim removed 5 bases at V and 4 bases at J, leaving 5 bases unmatched. The CDR3 spans 15 residues. Written as DNA, the CDR3 is TGTGCCAGCAGTACGGGACTAGCGGGATTATACGAGCAGTACTTC. Translated: CASSTGLAGLYEQYF.

This clone is a singleton in its sample. The V call is TRBV6-1, the J call TRBJ1-2; 8 bases align to TRBD1. Germline V lookup: CDR1 MNHNS, CDR2 SASEGT. The CDR3 has 13 residues. With 4 bases clipped from V and 8 bases from J, the junction kept 6 bases outside the gene matches. The CDR3 bases are TGTGCCAGCAGTGCGGACAGGGTGCAAGGCTACACCTTC. Protein sequence: CASSADRVQGYTF.

Written as DNA, the CDR3 is TGTGCCAGCAGTTTAGGCGGGTCATCCGGGGAGCTGTTTTTT. Translation gives CASSLGGSSGELFF. This sequence joins TRBV27 and TRBJ2-2; possible D gene TRBD2, 5 bases. V dropped 2 bases and J dropped 6 bases, with 10 bases sitting between them. The CDR3 covers 14 residues. The germline V gene encodes CDR1 MNHEY and CDR2 SMNVEV (reference sequence).

The chain employs TRBV27 and TRBJ1-1; 11 bases line up with TRBD1. With 6 bases clipped from V and 8 bases from J, the junction kept 11 bases outside the gene matches. The CDR3 has 15 amino acids. Germline V gene lookup returns CDR1 MNHEY and CDR2 SMNVEV (reference sequence). CDR3 protein: CASRPGQGVAAEAFF. The CDR3 nucleotides read TGTGCCAGCAGGCCGGGACAGGGGGTGGCTGCGGAAGCTTTCTTT.

The chain uses TRBV13 and TRBJ2-4; the match to TRBD1 covers 9 bases. Germline loops: CDR1 PRHDT, CDR2 FYEKMQ (reference sequence). This CDR3 region has 14 residues. The ends lost 6 bases at V and 7 bases at J; junction bases unmatched: 7. CDR3: CASRSNRGLNIQYF. CDR3 DNA: TGTGCCAGCAGGAGCAACAGGGGGCTGAACATTCAGTACTTC.

The genes are TRBV7-3 and TRBJ1-4; no reliable D call. The V gene's germline CDR1 is SGHTA and CDR2 FQGTGA. Deletions cut 0 bases from V and 2 bases from J, with 7 bases between. The CDR3 loop spans 15 amino acids. CDR3 residues: CASSLTSVTNEKLFF. CDR3 coding DNA: TGTGCCAGCAGCTTAACCTCGGTTACTAATGAAAAACTGTTTTTT.

This chain's CDR3 is CASRYRDRGGYTF. The DNA for the CDR3 is TGTGCCAGTAGATACCGGGACAGAGGGGGCTACACCTTC. The gene calls are TRBV19 and TRBJ1-2; 7 bases line up with TRBD1. Per germline, CDR1 LNHDA and CDR2 SQIVND (reference sequence). The CDR3 loop spans 13 amino acids. The trim removed 6 bases at V and 8 bases at J, leaving 9 bases unmatched.

The gene calls are TRBV28 and TRBJ2-3, with D perhaps matching TRBD2 (5 bases). Germline V lookup: CDR1 MDHEN, CDR2 SYDVKM. The length of the CDR3 is 15 residues. V was trimmed by 3 bases and J by 6 bases, leaving 16 bases between them. The CDR3 region has the DNA TGTGCCAGCAGTTTCGCGGCTAGCCGGAGGGATACGCAGTATTTT. It yields the protein CASSFAASRRDTQYF.

This chain links TRBV5-8 with TRBJ1-5, with a weak D call TRBD1 (5 bases). Between the trimmed V and J ends, which lost 0 bases and 7 bases, there was a span of 14 bases. The germline gives CDR1 SGHTS, CDR2 YDEGEE. This CDR3 comprises 15 residues. CDR3 amino acids: CASSLGWGGIQPQHF. CDR3 nucleotides: TGTGCCAGCAGCTTGGGTTGGGGCGGGATCCAGCCCCAGCATTTT.

The V call is TRBV28, the J call TRBJ2-6; D is perhaps TRBD2 (5 bases). Germline CDR1 and CDR2: MDHEN and SYDVKM. The CDR3 has 15 amino acids. V was trimmed by 7 bases and J by 9 bases, leaving 19 bases between them. The CDR3 reads CASNPSNGKVNVLTF. CDR3 in DNA: TGTGCCAGCAATCCTTCTAACGGGAAAGTCAACGTCCTGACTTTC.

This clone was seen a single time. This sequence joins TRBV28 and TRBJ1-5; D is unresolved. From germline, CDR1 is MDHEN and CDR2 SYDVKM. This CDR3 is 13 amino acids long. Between the trimmed V and J ends, which lost 6 bases and 5 bases, there was a span of 11 bases. CDR3 residues: CASSLDRDQPQHF. CDR3 sequence (DNA): TGTGCCAGCAGCCTCGACCGTGATCAGCCCCAGCATTTT.

The V call is TRBV7-2, the J call TRBJ2-7; TRBD1 matches 8 bases. The CDR3 extends over 14 amino acids. The germline V gene has CDR1 SGHTA and CDR2 FQGNSA. V shed 8 bases and J 3 bases; nucleotides not matched to a gene: 9. The CDR3, as DNA: TGTGCCAGCGGCCCAGGACAGGGAGGCTACGAGCAGTACTTC. Amino acid sequence: CASGPGQGGYEQYF.